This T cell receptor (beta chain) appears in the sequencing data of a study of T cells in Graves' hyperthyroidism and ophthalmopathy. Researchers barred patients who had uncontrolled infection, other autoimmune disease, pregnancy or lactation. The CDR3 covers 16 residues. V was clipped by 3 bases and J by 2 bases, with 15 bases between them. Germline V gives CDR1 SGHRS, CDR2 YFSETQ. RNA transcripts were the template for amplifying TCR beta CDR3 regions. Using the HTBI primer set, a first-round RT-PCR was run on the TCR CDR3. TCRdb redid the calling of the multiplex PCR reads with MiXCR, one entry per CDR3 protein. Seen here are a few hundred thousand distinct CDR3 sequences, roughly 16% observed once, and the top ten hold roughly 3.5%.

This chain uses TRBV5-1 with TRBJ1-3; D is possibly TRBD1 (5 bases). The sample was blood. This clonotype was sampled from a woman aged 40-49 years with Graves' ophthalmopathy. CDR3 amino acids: CASSSTRQGAGNTIYF. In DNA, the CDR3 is TGCGCCAGCAGCTCAACTCGTCAGGGAGCTGGAAACACCATATATTTT.